A single sample gave rise to the 28 T cell receptor beta chains below, sequenced in a study of PD-L1 blockade in urothelial cancer. Method: immunoSEQ multiplex PCR; TCRdb's copy keeps in-frame clones and lacks some. Of about 80,000 clones in the sample, about 82% were seen once. Time point here: pretreatment peripheral blood. The material sequenced was PBMCs, taken around atezolizumab (anti-PD-L1) treatment. These receptor sequences come from a man aged 40-50 years with urothelial cancer.

The chain links TRBV6-1 to TRBJ1-1; D is perhaps TRBD1 (6 bases). This CDR3 comprises 14 residues. Trimming cost V 6 bases and J 0 bases, with 11 bases left between them. Germline V gene lookup returns CDR1 MNHNS and CDR2 SASEGT. CDR3 DNA: TGTGCCAGCAGCCTACAGGGTTTGAACACTGAAGCTTTCTTT. It yields the protein CASSLQGLNTEAFF.

The chain recombines TRBV30 with TRBJ2-3; possible D gene TRBD2, 6 bases. The CDR3 runs 12 residues. The germline CDR1 and CDR2 sequences are GTSNPN and SVGIG (reference sequence). The CDR3 region is CAGGSGTDTQYF. The CDR3 DNA is TGTGCTGGAGGGTCGGGAACAGATACGCAGTATTTT.

The table lists this clone with a few counts. This sequence joins TRBV4-3 and TRBJ1-1; possible D gene TRBD1, 6 bases. This CDR3 has 16 amino acids. CDR1 and CDR2 from the germline V gene are LGHNA and YSLEER. Trimming removed 4 bases from V and 1 base from J, with 16 bases in between. The CDR3 here is CASSPTGGAENTEAFF. For the CDR3, the DNA is TGCGCCAGCAGCCCCACTGGGGGGGCGGAGAACACTGAAGCTTTCTTT.

V usage is TRBV7-3 and J usage is TRBJ1-1; D call uncertain. Trimming removed 7 bases at V and 1 base at J, with 13 bases between. Per the germline V gene, CDR1 is SGHTA and CDR2 is FQGTGA. The CDR3 is made up of 14 amino acids. The CDR3 region is CASTKEGGNTEAFF. For the CDR3, the DNA is TGTGCCAGCACAAAGGAGGGAGGGAACACTGAAGCTTTCTTT.

This chain connects TRBV5-4 to TRBJ2-3; D ambiguous. CDR1 and CDR2 (germline): SGHNT, YYREEE (reference sequence). This CDR3 has 12 amino acids. The V end lost 4 bases, the J end lost 1 base, and 4 bases lay between the germline ends. DNA of the CDR3: TGTGCCAGCAGCCTTCGCACAGATACGCAGTATTTT. Its protein is CASSLRTDTQYF.

This sequence joins TRBV5-1 and TRBJ2-1; perhaps TRBD1 as D (6 bases). V was pared by 1 base and J by 6 bases, with 14 bases between. Germline-derived CDR1 and CDR2 are SGHRS and YFSETQ. The CDR3 extends over 15 amino acids. Here the CDR3 reads CASSLPGRGRNEQFF. CDR3 DNA: TGCGCCAGCAGCTTGCCGGGCAGGGGACGCAATGAGCAGTTCTTC.

The rearrangement links TRBV19 to TRBJ1-1, with a possible D match to TRBD1 (6 bases). V was trimmed by 6 bases and J by 8 bases, leaving 16 bases between them. Germline lookup yields CDR1 LNHDA and CDR2 SQIVND (reference sequence). The length of the CDR3 is 13 residues. This CDR3 reads CASRRTAGSEAFF. CDR3 coding DNA: TGTGCCAGTAGGAGGACAGCGGGGTCCGAAGCTTTCTTT.

The chain uses TRBV10-2 and TRBJ1-3; D not resolved. Germline values: CDR1 WSHSY, CDR2 SAAADI. V was clipped by 8 bases and J by 0 bases, with 11 bases between them. The CDR3 runs to 14 residues. The CDR3 nucleotides read TGCGCCAGCTCTAATGCGGGCTCTGGAAACACCATATATTTT. Protein product: CASSNAGSGNTIYF.

The chain employs TRBV4-1 and TRBJ1-1; D is unclear. CDR3 length equals 14 residues. The germline V and J ends were trimmed by 2 bases and 1 base, with 8 bases remaining between them. CDR1 and CDR2 (germline): MGHRA, YSYEKL. The CDR3 DNA reads TGCGCCAGCAGCCAACTAGGAGCGAACACTGAAGCTTTCTTT. Amino acids: CASSQLGANTEAFF.

The rearrangement joins TRBV9 to TRBJ2-7; perhaps TRBD1 as D (5 bases). Trimming stripped 3 bases from V and 2 bases from J, with 12 bases between. The CDR3 extends over 14 amino acids. The germline V gene encodes CDR1 SGDLS and CDR2 YYNGEE. The DNA for the CDR3 is TGTGCCAGCAGCGCGTCGACAGTCACCTACGAGCAGTACTTC. Translating gives CASSASTVTYEQYF.

The chain carries TRBV2 and TRBJ1-3; 8 bases agree with TRBD1. CDR3 length: 15 residues. With V trimmed by 6 bases and J by 4 bases, 8 bases remained unmatched. Germline values: CDR1 SNHLY, CDR2 FYNNEI. CDR3 in amino acids: CASRTGRGQGNTIYF. For the CDR3, the DNA is TGTGCCAGCAGGACGGGCAGGGGGCAAGGAAACACCATATATTTT.

The rearrangement uses TRBV4-1 and TRBJ1-5, with 8 positions matching TRBD1. This CDR3 is 15 amino acids long. The ends lost 0 bases at V and 5 bases at J; junction bases unmatched: 3. The V gene's germline CDR1 is MGHRA and CDR2 YSYEKL. The CDR3 loop is CASSQDLQGDQPQHF. CDR3 nucleotides: TGCGCCAGCAGCCAAGATCTACAGGGGGATCAGCCCCAGCATTTT.

The chain uses TRBV19 and TRBJ1-1, with 10 nucleotides matching TRBD1. This CDR3 has 14 amino acids. Unmatched junction bases numbered 12, after V lost 7 bases and J lost 10 bases. Germline CDR1 is LNHDA and CDR2 is SQIVND (reference sequence). CDR3: CASTRDRGRERAFF. CDR3 nucleotide sequence: TGTGCCAGTACCCGAGACAGGGGGCGAGAGCGAGCTTTCTTT.

The J gene is TRBJ1-4, the V gene TRBV28; D may be TRBD1 (5 bases). Between the trimmed V and J ends, which lost 7 bases and 0 bases, there was a span of 15 bases. Germline-derived CDR1 and CDR2 are MDHEN and SYDVKM. The CDR3 has 16 residues. This chain's CDR3 is CASTPLGVATNEKLFF. As DNA, the CDR3 is TGTGCCAGCACCCCCCTAGGGGTTGCAACTAATGAAAAACTGTTTTTT.

The chain couples TRBV7-2 to TRBJ1-3, with D unresolved. Trimming took off 5 bases at V and 2 bases at J, with 16 bases between the two ends. This CDR3 comprises 16 residues. Germline-derived CDR1 and CDR2 are SGHTA and FQGNSA. This CDR3 reads CASSRVITPTGNTIYF. CDR3 bases: TGTGCCAGCAGCCGGGTTATCACTCCTACTGGAAACACCATATATTTT.

This chain links TRBV4-1 with TRBJ2-7; D not certain. Trimming cost V 1 base and J 5 bases, with 15 bases left between them. Per germline, CDR1 MGHRA and CDR2 YSYEKL. The CDR3 is made up of 15 amino acids. The CDR3 region is CASSQASGRVNEQYF. Written as DNA, the CDR3 is TGCGCCAGCAGCCAAGCCTCGGGTCGAGTCAACGAGCAGTACTTC.

This chain links TRBV7-8 with TRBJ1-5; TRBD1 is a possible D gene (5 bases). The CDR3 extends over 14 amino acids. The germline CDR1 and CDR2 sequences are SGHVS and FQNEAQ. Trimming removed 5 bases from V and 1 base from J, with 9 bases in between. CDR3 sequence (DNA): TGTGCCAGCAGCCCGACAGTAAGCAATCAGCCCCAGCATTTT. It specifies CASSPTVSNQPQHF.

The chain is built from TRBV11-2 and TRBJ2-3; D is possibly TRBD2 (5 bases). Trimming removed 8 bases from V and 5 bases from J, with 17 bases in between. Germline CDR1 reads SGHAT; CDR2 reads FQNNGV. This CDR3 region has 14 residues. The DNA of the CDR3 is TGTGCCAGCCAAGCCCGATCGCGGGTAGATACGCAGTATTTT. Protein: CASQARSRVDTQYF.

This chain uses TRBV11-2 with TRBJ2-7; tentative D call: TRBD2 (6 bases). This CDR3 has 14 residues. V lost 5 bases and J lost 8, with 19 bases in between. Germline V lookup: CDR1 SGHAT, CDR2 FQNNGV. The CDR3 nucleotides are TGTGCCAGCAGCCGGTCCCGGGACTGGGCGAAGCAGTACTTC. It specifies CASSRSRDWAKQYF.

The rearrangement links TRBV7-8 to TRBJ2-7; possibly TRBD1 for D (5 bases). The CDR3 is made up of 14 amino acids. The V end lost 2 bases, the J end lost 4 bases, and 12 bases lay between the germline ends. Per germline, CDR1 SGHVS and CDR2 FQNEAQ. The CDR3 sequence: CASSLSLGQYEQYF. The CDR3 DNA reads TGTGCCAGCAGCTTATCTCTGGGGCAGTACGAGCAGTACTTC.

The chain combines TRBV19 with TRBJ2-2; 10 bases agree with TRBD1. The V gene's germline CDR1 is LNHDA and CDR2 SQIVND (reference sequence). V was clipped by 9 bases and J by 6 bases; unmatched bases: 10. CDR3 size: 15 residues. This chain's CDR3 is CASLAGTGVSGELFF. CDR3 in DNA: TGTGCCAGCCTGGCCGGGACAGGGGTTTCCGGGGAGCTGTTTTTT.

As DNA, the CDR3 is TGCGCCAGCAGCTTAACAGGGGGCGAAGTCCACGAGCAGTACTTC. This gives the protein CASSLTGGEVHEQYF. The V and J genes are TRBV5-1 and TRBJ2-7; TRBD1 matches at 9 bases. V was clipped by 2 bases and J by 5 bases; unmatched bases: 8. CDR3 length: 15 amino acids. Germline CDR1 and CDR2: SGHRS and YFSETQ.

This rearrangement joins TRBV18 to TRBJ2-7; TRBD2 matches 11 bases. Germline assignment: CDR1 KGHSH and CDR2 LQKENI. The CDR3 length is 18 residues. V lost 3 bases, J lost 4 bases, and 14 bases stayed unmatched. CDR3: CASSPKILAGGLSYEQYF. CDR3 coding DNA: TGTGCCAGCTCACCGAAAATCCTAGCGGGAGGTCTATCTTACGAGCAGTACTTC.

The chain couples TRBV29-1 to TRBJ1-2; D unclear. V was shortened by 3 bases and J by 8 bases, with 10 bases between the two germline ends. The CDR3 spans 11 residues. Germline V gene sequence: CDR1 SQVTM, CDR2 ANQGSEA. CDR3 sequence: CSVEAASGYTF. The CDR3 bases are TGCAGCGTTGAGGCGGCGTCGGGCTACACCTTC.

The chain joins TRBV28 to TRBJ2-7, with 12 bases that match TRBD1. J was trimmed by 6 bases and V by 2 bases; bases with no gene match: 11. Germline V gene lookup returns CDR1 MDHEN and CDR2 SYDVKM. The CDR3 is made up of 17 amino acids. The DNA for the CDR3 is TGTGCCAGCAGTTTACTTAACTCAGGGACAGGGGGCGGCGAGCAGTACTTC. This translates into CASSLLNSGTGGGEQYF. Based on the CDR3 plus reference TRBV28 and TRBJ2-7, the full variable domain is DVKVTQSSRYLVKRTGEKVFLECVQDMDHENMFWYRQDPGLGLRLIYFSYDVKMKEKGDIPEGYSVSREKKERFSLILESASTNQTSMYLCASSLLNSGTGGGEQYFGPGTRLTVT.

V is TRBV7-2 and J is TRBJ2-7; 7 bases are shared with TRBD1. The CDR3 extends over 14 amino acids. Per the germline V gene, CDR1 is SGHTA and CDR2 is FQGNSA. The V gene end was trimmed by 0 bases and the J gene end by 5 bases; junction bases not matched to a gene: 4. CDR3 sequence reads: CASSLAGGNDEQYF. The CDR3 DNA sequence: TGTGCCAGCAGCTTAGCAGGGGGCAACGACGAGCAGTACTTC.

This chain uses TRBV30 with TRBJ2-2; 7 nucleotides line up with TRBD1. Germline CDR1 and CDR2: GTSNPN and SVGIG (reference sequence). This CDR3 region has 13 residues. V trimming: 3 bases; J trimming: 5 bases; junction bases outside the gene matches: 3. The CDR3 DNA is TGTGCCTGGAGGCTACAGGGGACCGGGGAGCTGTTTTTT. This translates into CAWRLQGTGELFF.

The rearrangement uses TRBV14 and TRBJ2-7; unclear D gene. The length of the CDR3 is 12 residues. The germline V gene encodes CDR1 SGHDN and CDR2 FVKESK. Deletions cut 3 bases from V and 0 bases from J, with 3 bases between. The CDR3 sequence: CASSHSSYEQYF. The CDR3 DNA reads as TGTGCCAGCAGCCATAGCTCCTACGAGCAGTACTTC.